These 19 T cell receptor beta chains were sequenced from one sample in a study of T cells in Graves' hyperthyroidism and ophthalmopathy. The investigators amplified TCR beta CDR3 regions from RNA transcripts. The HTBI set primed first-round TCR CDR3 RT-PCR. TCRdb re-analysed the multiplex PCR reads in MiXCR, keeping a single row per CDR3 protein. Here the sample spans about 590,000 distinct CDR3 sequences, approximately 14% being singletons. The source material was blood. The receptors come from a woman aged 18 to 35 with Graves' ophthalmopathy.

The DNA of the CDR3 is TGTGCCAGCAGCCAAAGTTCCCTAGCGATGGCCACAGATACGCAGTATTTT. It is translated as CASSQSSLAMATDTQYF. V gene TRBV7-2 combines with J gene TRBJ2-3; a possible D gene is TRBD2 (6 bases). Germline V gene lookup returns CDR1 SGHTA and CDR2 FQGNSA. This CDR3 is built from 17 residues. V lost 5 bases, J lost 2 bases, and 20 bases lay in between.

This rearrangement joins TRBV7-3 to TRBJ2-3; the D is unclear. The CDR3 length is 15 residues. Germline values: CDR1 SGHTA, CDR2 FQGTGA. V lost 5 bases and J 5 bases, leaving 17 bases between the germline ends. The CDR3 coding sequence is TGTGCCAGCAGCCTCTACACCACTGGGCAAGATACGCAGTATTTT. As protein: CASSLYTTGQDTQYF.

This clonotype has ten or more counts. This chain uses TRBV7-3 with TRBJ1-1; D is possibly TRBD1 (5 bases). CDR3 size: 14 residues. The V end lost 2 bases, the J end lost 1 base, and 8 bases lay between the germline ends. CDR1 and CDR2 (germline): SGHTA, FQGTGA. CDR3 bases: TGTGCCAGCAGCTTAGGACAACAGAACACTGAAGCTTTCTTT. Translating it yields CASSLGQQNTEAFF. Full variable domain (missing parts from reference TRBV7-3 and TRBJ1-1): GAGVSQTPSNKVTEKGKYVELRCDPISGHTALYWYRQSLGQGPEFLIYFQGTGAADDSGLPNDRFFAVRPEGSVSTLKIQRTERGDSAVYLCASSLGQQNTEAFFGQGTRLTVV.

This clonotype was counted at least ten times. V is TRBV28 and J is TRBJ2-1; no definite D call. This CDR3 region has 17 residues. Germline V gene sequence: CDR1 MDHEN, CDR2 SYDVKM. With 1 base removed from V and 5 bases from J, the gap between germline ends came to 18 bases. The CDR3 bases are TGTGCCAGCAGTTTATTAGGAAGCGCAAATGCGGACAATGAGCAGTTCTTC. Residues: CASSLLGSANADNEQFF.

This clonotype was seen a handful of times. The CDR3 DNA reads as TGTGCCTCGAAACAGGGACTTAACGAAGCTTTCTTT. Its translation: CASKQGLNEAFF. The chain recombines TRBV19 with TRBJ1-1; D perhaps matches TRBD1 (6 bases). V lost 11 bases and J lost 8, with 18 bases in between. The CDR3 covers 12 residues. From germline, CDR1 is LNHDA and CDR2 SQIVND (reference sequence).

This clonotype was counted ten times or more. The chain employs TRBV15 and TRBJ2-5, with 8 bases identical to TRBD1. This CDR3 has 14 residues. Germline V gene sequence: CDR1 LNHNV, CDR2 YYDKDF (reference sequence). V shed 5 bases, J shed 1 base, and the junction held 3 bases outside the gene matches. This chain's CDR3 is CATSVDRGQETQYF. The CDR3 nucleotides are TGTGCCACCAGCGTCGACAGGGGCCAAGAGACCCAGTACTTC.

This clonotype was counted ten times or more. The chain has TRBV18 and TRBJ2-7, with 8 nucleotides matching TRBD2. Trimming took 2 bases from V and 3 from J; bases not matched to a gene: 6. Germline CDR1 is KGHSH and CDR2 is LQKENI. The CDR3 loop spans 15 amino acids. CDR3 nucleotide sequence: TGTGCCAGCTCACCATCCCCACTAGCGGTCTACGAGCAGTACTTC. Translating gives CASSPSPLAVYEQYF.

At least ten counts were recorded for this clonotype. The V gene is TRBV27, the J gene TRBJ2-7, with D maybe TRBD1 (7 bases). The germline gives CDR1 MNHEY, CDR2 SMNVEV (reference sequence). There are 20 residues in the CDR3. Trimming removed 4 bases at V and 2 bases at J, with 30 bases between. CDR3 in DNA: TGTGCCAGCAGTTCCCCCCGGAGGAGGGGGCTGCTACACTTCACCTACGAGCAGTACTTC. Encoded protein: CASSSPRRRGLLHFTYEQYF.

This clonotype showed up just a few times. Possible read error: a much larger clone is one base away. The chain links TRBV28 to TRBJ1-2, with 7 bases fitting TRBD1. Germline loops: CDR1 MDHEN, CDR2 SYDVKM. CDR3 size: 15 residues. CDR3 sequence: CASSSRDSINYGYAF. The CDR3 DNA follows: TGTGCCAGCAGTTCCCGGGACAGTATTAACTATGGCTACGCCTTC.

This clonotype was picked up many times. As DNA, the CDR3 is TGTGCCAGCAGCTTAGGCTTCGCCCCGTACGAGCAGTACTTC. Its translation: CASSLGFAPYEQYF. The chain employs TRBV7-2 and TRBJ2-7; D gene uncertain. This CDR3 contains 14 residues. The V gene's germline CDR1 is SGHTA and CDR2 FQGNSA. Trimming removed 1 base at V and 4 bases at J, with 11 bases between.

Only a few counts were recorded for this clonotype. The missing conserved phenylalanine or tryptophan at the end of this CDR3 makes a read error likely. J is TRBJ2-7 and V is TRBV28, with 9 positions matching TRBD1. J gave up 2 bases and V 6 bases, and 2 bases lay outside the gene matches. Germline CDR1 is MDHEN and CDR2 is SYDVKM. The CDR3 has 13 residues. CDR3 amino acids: CASRTGGTYEQYL. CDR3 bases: TGTGCCAGCAGGACAGGGGGGACCTACGAGCAGTACCTC.

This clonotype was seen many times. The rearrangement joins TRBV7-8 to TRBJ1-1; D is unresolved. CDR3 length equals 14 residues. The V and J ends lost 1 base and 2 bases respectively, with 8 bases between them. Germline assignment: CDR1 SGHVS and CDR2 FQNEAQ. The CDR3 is CASSLGSPNTEAFF. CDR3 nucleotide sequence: TGTGCCAGCAGCTTAGGGAGTCCTAACACTGAAGCTTTCTTT.

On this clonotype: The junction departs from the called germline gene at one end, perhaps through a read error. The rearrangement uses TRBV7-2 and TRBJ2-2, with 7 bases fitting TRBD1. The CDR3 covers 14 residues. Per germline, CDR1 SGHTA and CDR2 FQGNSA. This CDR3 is CASSPGTVTGELVF. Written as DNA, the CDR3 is TGTGCCAGCAGCCCCGGGACAGTCACCGGGGAGCTGGTTTTT.

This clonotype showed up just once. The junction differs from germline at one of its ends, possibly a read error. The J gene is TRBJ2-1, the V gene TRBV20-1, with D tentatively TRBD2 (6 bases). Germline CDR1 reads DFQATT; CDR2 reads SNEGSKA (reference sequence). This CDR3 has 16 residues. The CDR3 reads CSARPSRRALWDEKFF. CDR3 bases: TGCAGTGCTAGACCGTCGCGGAGGGCACTTTGGGATGAGAAGTTCTTC.

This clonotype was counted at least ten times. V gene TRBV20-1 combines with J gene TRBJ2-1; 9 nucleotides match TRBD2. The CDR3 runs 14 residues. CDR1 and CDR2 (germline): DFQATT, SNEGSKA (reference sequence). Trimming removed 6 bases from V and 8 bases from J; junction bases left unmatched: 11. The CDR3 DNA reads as TGCAGTGCCCGTTTGGGCGGGAGGGCCGATGAGCAGTTCTTC. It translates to CSARLGGRADEQFF.

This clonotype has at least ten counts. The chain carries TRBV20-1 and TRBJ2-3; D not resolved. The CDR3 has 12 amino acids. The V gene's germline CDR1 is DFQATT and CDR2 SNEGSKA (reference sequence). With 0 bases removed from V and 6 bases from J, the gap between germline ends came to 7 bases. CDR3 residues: CSAREGIDTQYF. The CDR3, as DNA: TGCAGTGCTAGAGAGGGGATCGATACGCAGTATTTT.

The DNA of the CDR3 is TGCAGTGCTAGGGAGCGACTAGCGGGAGGCTGGGAGCAGTACTTC. Protein sequence: CSARERLAGGWEQYF. The chain employs TRBV20-1 and TRBJ2-7; TRBD2 aligns across 13 bases. V lost 3 bases, J lost 7 bases, and 9 bases stayed unmatched. CDR3 length: 15 amino acids. The germline gives CDR1 DFQATT, CDR2 SNEGSKA (reference sequence).

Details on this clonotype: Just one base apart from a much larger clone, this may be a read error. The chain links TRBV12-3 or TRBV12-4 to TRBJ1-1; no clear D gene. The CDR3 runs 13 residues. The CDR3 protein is CASSFRFNTKAFF. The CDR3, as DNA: TGTGCCAGCAGTTTTAGGTTTAACACTAAAGCTTTCTTT.

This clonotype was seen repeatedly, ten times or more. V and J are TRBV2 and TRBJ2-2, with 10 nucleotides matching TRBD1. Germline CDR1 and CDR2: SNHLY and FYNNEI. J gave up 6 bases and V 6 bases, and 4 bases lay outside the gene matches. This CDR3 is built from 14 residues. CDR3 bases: TGTGCCAGCAGCGAGGACAGGGGGGCCGGGGAGCTGTTTTTT. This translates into CASSEDRGAGELFF.